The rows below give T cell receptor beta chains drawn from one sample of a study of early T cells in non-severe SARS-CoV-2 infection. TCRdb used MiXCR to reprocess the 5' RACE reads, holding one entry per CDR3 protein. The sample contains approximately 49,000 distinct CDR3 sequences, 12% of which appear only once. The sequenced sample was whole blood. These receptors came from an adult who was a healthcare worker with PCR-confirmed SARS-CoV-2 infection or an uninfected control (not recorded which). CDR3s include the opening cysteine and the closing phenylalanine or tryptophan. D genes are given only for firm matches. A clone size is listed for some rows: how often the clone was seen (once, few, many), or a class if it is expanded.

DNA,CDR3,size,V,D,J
TGTGCCAGCAGCGGCTCTGGAAACACCATATATTTT,CASSGSGNTIYF,many,TRBV6-2/TRBV6-3,NA,TRBJ1-3
TGTGCCAGCAGCACCAACACAGATACGCAGTATTTT,CASSTNTDTQYF,many,TRBV13,NA,TRBJ2-3
TGTGCCAGCAGCCCAGTCGCGGGGGCTAATGAAAAACTGTTTTTT,CASSPVAGANEKLFF,few,TRBV4-2,NA,TRBJ1-4
TGTGCCAGCAGCTCTAGGACTCGAGTGAAATACGAGCAGTACTTC,CASSSRTRVKYEQYF,few,TRBV27,NA,TRBJ2-7
TGTGCCATCAGTACCGGACAGAACACTGAAGCTTTCTTT,CAISTGQNTEAFF,few,TRBV10-3,NA,TRBJ1-1
TGTGCCAGCCAGAGAGGATGGGGCGACGGCTACACCTTC,CASQRGWGDGYTF,few,TRBV28,NA,TRBJ1-2
TGTGCCAGCAGCTTAGACCGGGACAGAAACTATGGCTACACCTTC,CASSLDRDRNYGYTF,few,TRBV7-2,TRBD1,TRBJ1-2
TGTGCCAGCAGCTTGACTTCGGGGCGCATTCAGTACTTC,CASSLTSGRIQYF,NA,TRBV7-3,NA,TRBJ2-4
TGTGCCAGCAGCTTCTTGACTAGCGGGGGACCTAATGAGCAGTTCTTC,CASSFLTSGGPNEQFF,NA,TRBV11-2,TRBD2,TRBJ2-1
TGTGCCAGCAGTCCCCGGGCGGATGGCTACACCTTC,CASSPRADGYTF,many,TRBV4-2,NA,TRBJ1-2
TGTGCCAGCAGTTGGACTGAGGGAGATACGCAGTATTTT,CASSWTEGDTQYF,NA,TRBV6-2/TRBV6-3,NA,TRBJ2-3
TGCGCCAGCAGCTCACTACGGGGGCCCGGGGAGCTGTTTTTT,CASSSLRGPGELFF,few,TRBV7-2,NA,TRBJ2-2
TGTGCCAGCAGCTTATCTCGTTTATGGGCGATCCAGTACTTC,CASSLSRLWAIQYF,many,TRBV11-2,NA,TRBJ2-5
TGTGCCAGCCGACTCAATAACATGAACACTGAAGCTTTCTTT,CASRLNNMNTEAFF,NA,TRBV6-2/TRBV6-3,NA,TRBJ1-1
TGTGCCAGCAGCCTCGGGGGAGGGCCTAGTGAGCAGTTCTTC,CASSLGGGPSEQFF,NA,TRBV3-1,TRBD2,TRBJ2-1
TGTGCCAGCAGCTTTCAGCGCTCCTACGAGCAGTACTTC,CASSFQRSYEQYF,many,TRBV11-2,NA,TRBJ2-7
TGTGCCAGCAGCCATGATAAGCGAGGGGGAGCTAACTATGGCTACACCTTC,CASSHDKRGGANYGYTF,many,TRBV4-2,NA,TRBJ1-2
TGTGCCAGCAGCTTTGATCCTCCCGCTGCTTTCTTT,CASSFDPPAAFF,many,TRBV11-1,NA,TRBJ1-1
TGTGCCAGTAGTAGCCGGACCTACGAGCAGTACTTC,CASSSRTYEQYF,many,TRBV19,NA,TRBJ2-7
TGCAGCGTTGATCGCGAAGGGACAAGAGAGCAGTACTTC,CSVDREGTREQYF,few,TRBV29-1,NA,TRBJ2-7
TGTGCCAGCAGTATAAAAAATAGCAATCAGCCCCAGCATTTT,CASSIKNSNQPQHF,many,TRBV27,NA,TRBJ1-5
TGTGCGGTGGTTACCAACTATGGCTACACCTTC,CAVVTNYGYTF,NA,TRBV7-2,NA,TRBJ1-2
TGCGCCAGCAGCCAAGCTGAGACCCAGTACTTC,CASSQAETQYF,many,TRBV4-1,NA,TRBJ2-5
TGTGCCAGCAGTGAAGCACTAGACAGGGCTCAGCCCCAGCATTTT,CASSEALDRAQPQHF,NA,TRBV6-1,TRBD1,TRBJ1-5
TGTGCCACCCTCGGACCCCTGGAACCACCCCTCCACTTT,CATLGPLEPPLHF,many,TRBV6-1,NA,TRBJ1-6
TGTGCCAGCAGTGACAGCGGGGTAGGCTATGGCTACACCTTC,CASSDSGVGYGYTF,many,TRBV6-4,NA,TRBJ1-2
TGTGCCAGCAGCCCCGGGACAGGGGGTAAAGAGACCCAGTACTTC,CASSPGTGGKETQYF,many,TRBV9,TRBD1,TRBJ2-5
TGTGCCAGCAGTTTATGGGGGACAGGGCCTACTAATGAAAAACTGTTTTTT,CASSLWGTGPTNEKLFF,NA,TRBV28,TRBD1,TRBJ1-4
TGTGCCAGCAGCCGTGGAGGACAGGGGGAATATGGCTACACCTTC,CASSRGGQGEYGYTF,NA,TRBV12-3/TRBV12-4,TRBD1,TRBJ1-2
TGTGCCAGCAGCTTAAGACAGGGGGTCAATGAGCAGTTCTTC,CASSLRQGVNEQFF,NA,TRBV7-9,TRBD1,TRBJ2-1
TGTGCCAGCAAGGGACAGGGTCCCGATACGCAGTATTTT,CASKGQGPDTQYF,NA,TRBV3-1,TRBD1,TRBJ2-3
TGTGCCAGCAGTTCCTTAACGCGAAGGGACTATGGCTACACCTTC,CASSSLTRRDYGYTF,NA,TRBV6-2/TRBV6-3,NA,TRBJ1-2
TGTGCCATCAGTGTACTAGCGAACAATGAGCAGTTCTTC,CAISVLANNEQFF,few,TRBV10-3,TRBD2,TRBJ2-1
TGTGCCAGCAGTCTCTCGGGGACCTCCTACAATGAGCAGTTCTTC,CASSLSGTSYNEQFF,many,TRBV2,NA,TRBJ2-1
TGTGCCAGCAGTTTATTCCAGCGGGGGGGCTCGAGCACAGATACGCAGTATTTT,CASSLFQRGGSSTDTQYF,many,TRBV27,TRBD2,TRBJ2-3
TGTGCCAGCGCCTCCTATGGCTACACCTTC,CASASYGYTF,few,TRBV28,NA,TRBJ1-2
TGTGCCAGCAGCCCTAGACAAGGAAACACCATATATTTT,CASSPRQGNTIYF,few,TRBV7-3,NA,TRBJ1-3
TGCAGTGCTAGAGTCCCCCAGACTAGCGGGAGGTTATACGAGCAGTACTTC,CSARVPQTSGRLYEQYF,few,TRBV20-1,TRBD2,TRBJ2-7
TGCAGCGTTGCTTATGGCGGGACGAACACAGATACGCAGTATTTT,CSVAYGGTNTDTQYF,many,TRBV29-1,NA,TRBJ2-3
TGCAGTGCCAGACCCTCAGTTGGGGGGGCTCATGAAAAACTGTTTTTT,CSARPSVGGAHEKLFF,few,TRBV20-1,NA,TRBJ1-4
TGCGCCAGCAGCCTCATAGCAGGGGACTATGGCTACACCTTC,CASSLIAGDYGYTF,NA,TRBV5-1,NA,TRBJ1-2
TGTGCCAGCAGCTTATGGGCCCCGGGCAGACTTCAAGAGACCCAGTACTTC,CASSLWAPGRLQETQYF,few,TRBV7-6,NA,TRBJ2-5
TGTGCCAGCAGCCTGACGCAAGACAACTATGGCTACATCTTC,CASSLTQDNYGYIF,once,TRBV7-9,NA,TRBJ1-2
TGTGCCAGCGCCGACAGGGGCGGCCACGAGCAGTACTTC,CASADRGGHEQYF,few,TRBV27,TRBD1,TRBJ2-7
TGTGCCAGCAGTTTGGGAAACATTCAGTACTTC,CASSLGNIQYF,few,TRBV12-3/TRBV12-4,NA,TRBJ2-4
TGTGCCAGCAGCGCACCTCGTACTAGCGGTGGCAACAATGAGCAGTTCTTC,CASSAPRTSGGNNEQFF,NA,TRBV9,TRBD2,TRBJ2-1
TGTGCCAGCAGCTCGATGCCGGGACAGAAGGAAAATGAGCAGTTCTTC,CASSSMPGQKENEQFF,NA,TRBV7-3,TRBD1,TRBJ2-1
TGTGCCAGCTCACCACCTGGCCAGGGGAGTTACGAGCAGTACTTC,CASSPPGQGSYEQYF,many,TRBV18,NA,TRBJ2-7
TGTGCCAGCAGCTTCCTTAGCGGGAGCTCCTACAATGAGCAGTTCTTC,CASSFLSGSSYNEQFF,many,TRBV7-2,TRBD2,TRBJ2-1
TGCAGCATCAGACAGGCGCACGAGCAGTACTTC,CSIRQAHEQYF,NA,TRBV29-1,NA,TRBJ2-7
TGTGCCAGCAGTTACTCTCGGGGCTGGGGCTATGGCTACACCTTC,CASSYSRGWGYGYTF,many,TRBV12-3/TRBV12-4,NA,TRBJ1-2
TGTGCCAGCAGTTTACAGGGTAACACTGAAGCTTTCTTT,CASSLQGNTEAFF,many,TRBV12-3/TRBV12-4,NA,TRBJ1-1
TGTGCCAGCAGTCCCCCCTCACTCCGATATGGCTACACCTTC,CASSPPSLRYGYTF,NA,TRBV28,NA,TRBJ1-2
TGTGCCAGCAGCCGAGGGGCTGGTGAAAAACTGTTTTTT,CASSRGAGEKLFF,NA,TRBV27,NA,TRBJ1-4
TGTGCCAGCAGCTTCCCACAGGGGTGGCGTAGCAATCAGCCCCAGCATTTT,CASSFPQGWRSNQPQHF,few,TRBV11-3,TRBD1,TRBJ1-5